A single T cell receptor (beta chain) is shown here with its context. Trimming took 7 bases from V and 3 from J, leaving 13 bases between them. The germline gives CDR1 MDHEN, CDR2 SYDVKM. This CDR3 has 14 amino acids. This record belongs to a study of blood T cell repertoires in COVID-19. The method was immunoSEQ multiplex PCR; TCRdb's version includes in-frame clones alone and lacks a portion of them. Seen here are roughly 250,000 clones, roughly 91% observed once, and the top ten hold roughly 9%. The sample comprised PBMCs or T cells enriched from blood (not recorded which). V is TRBV28 and J is TRBJ1-5, with D possibly matching TRBD1 (6 bases). This sequence was found in a middle-aged man who had recovered from COVID-19. The CDR3 sequence: CASNDGQFNQPQHF. The CDR3 DNA reads TGTGCCAGCAATGACGGACAGTTCAATCAGCCCCAGCATTTT.